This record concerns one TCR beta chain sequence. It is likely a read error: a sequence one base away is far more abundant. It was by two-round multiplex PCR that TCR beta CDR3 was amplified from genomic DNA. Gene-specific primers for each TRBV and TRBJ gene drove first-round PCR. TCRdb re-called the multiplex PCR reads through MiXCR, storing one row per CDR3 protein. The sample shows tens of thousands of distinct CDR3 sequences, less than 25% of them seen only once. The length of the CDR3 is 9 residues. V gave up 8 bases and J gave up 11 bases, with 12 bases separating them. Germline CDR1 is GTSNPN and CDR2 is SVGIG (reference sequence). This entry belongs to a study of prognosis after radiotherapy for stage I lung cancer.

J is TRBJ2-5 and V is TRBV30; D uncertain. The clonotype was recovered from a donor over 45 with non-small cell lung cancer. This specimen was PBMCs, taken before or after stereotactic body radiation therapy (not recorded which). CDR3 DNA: TGTGCCCAGGTGGCGCATCAGTACTTC. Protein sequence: CAQVAHQYF.